This passage covers 19 T cell receptor beta chains from one sample sequenced in a study of shared T cell receptors in the human thymus. Sequencing was performed with immunoSEQ multiplex PCR; in TCRdb, only in-frame clones are kept and a portion is missing. The profile covers some 700,000 clones, with approximately 83% appearing a single time and roughly 0.01% taken by the ten largest. These data were likewise used in another study, on human thymus T cells.

Sequenced: thymocytes. Source of these receptors: a girl under two years old with a congenital heart defect.

The J gene is TRBJ2-7, the V gene TRBV6-5, with TRBD1 matching over 7 bases. Germline assignment: CDR1 MNHEY and CDR2 SVGAGI. V shed 4 bases, J shed 0 bases, and the junction held 6 bases outside the gene matches. The length of the CDR3 is 15 residues. The CDR3 loop is CASSSPGQNSYEQYF. CDR3 in DNA: TGTGCCAGCAGTTCCCCGGGACAGAACTCCTACGAGCAGTACTTC.

This clone was detected once. V usage is TRBV27 and J usage is TRBJ2-2, with 13 positions matching TRBD2. Germline V CDR1 and CDR2: MNHEY, SMNVEV (reference sequence). The ends lost 2 bases at V and 1 base at J; junction bases unmatched: 16. The CDR3 is 22 amino acids. CDR3 in DNA: TGTGCCAGCAGTTTAAGAATCTCGACTAGCGGGGGGCGCCTTAAGAACACCGGGGAGCTGTTTTTT. Amino acids: CASSLRISTSGGRLKNTGELFF.

The chain has TRBV4-2 and TRBJ1-2; no clear D gene. Germline V gives CDR1 LGHNA, CDR2 YNFKEQ. The CDR3 length is 11 residues. With 1 base removed from V and 8 bases from J, the gap between germline ends came to 5 bases. The CDR3 region has the DNA TGTGCCAGCAGCCAAGGGGAGGGCTACACCTTC. As protein: CASSQGEGYTF.

This chain uses TRBV6-1 with TRBJ2-4; 10 bases are a match to TRBD2. The CDR3 runs to 16 residues. V trimming: 4 bases; J trimming: 7 bases; junction bases outside the gene matches: 10. CDR1 and CDR2 (germline): MNHNS, SASEGT. CDR3 nucleotides: TGTGCCAGCAGTGCTCCGCCGGGACTAGCGACTAACATTCAGTACTTC. Protein product: CASSAPPGLATNIQYF.

V usage is TRBV10-2 and J usage is TRBJ1-1; no definite D call. CDR1 is WSHSY, CDR2 SAAADI, per germline. Trimming took 6 bases from V and 1 from J, leaving 12 bases between them. CDR3 length equals 14 residues. This CDR3 reads CASRRVLPNTEAFF. Here the CDR3 DNA reads TGCGCCAGCAGGAGGGTTTTACCGAACACTGAAGCTTTCTTT.

This chain connects TRBV18 to TRBJ2-7; unclear D gene. The CDR3 consists of 16 residues. V lost 0 bases and J lost 0, with 12 bases in between. Germline CDR1 and CDR2: KGHSH and LQKENI. The DNA of the CDR3 is TGTGCCAGCTCACCACCTGAGAAGAGTATCTCCTACGAGCAGTACTTC. As protein: CASSPPEKSISYEQYF.

This chain uses TRBV13 with TRBJ2-7; 12 nucleotides agree with TRBD2. CDR1 is PRHDT, CDR2 FYEKMQ, per germline (reference sequence). The CDR3 extends over 16 amino acids. J gave up 7 bases and V 5 bases, and 12 bases lay outside the gene matches. Here the CDR3 reads CASSPGLAGTQGEQYF. The CDR3 nucleotides are TGTGCCAGCAGCCCCGGACTAGCGGGAACCCAGGGGGAGCAGTACTTC.

This rearrangement joins TRBV7-2 to TRBJ1-2, with D tentatively TRBD1 (5 bases). The CDR3 contains 16 residues. Germline V gene lookup returns CDR1 SGHTA and CDR2 FQGNSA. The V end was cut by 3 bases, the J end by 7 bases, with 21 bases between. The CDR3 reads CASSLPPGHKGVGYTF. The CDR3 region has the DNA TGTGCCAGCAGCTTGCCTCCGGGCCACAAAGGGGTTGGCTACACCTTC.

This clone was counted between two and nine times. V and J are TRBV7-9 and TRBJ2-7, with D perhaps TRBD2 (5 bases). Trimming pared 1 base from V and 2 bases from J, leaving 12 bases between. Per the germline V gene, CDR1 is SEHNR and CDR2 is FQNEAQ (reference sequence). CDR3 length: 15 amino acids. CDR3 DNA sequence: TGTGCCAGCAGCTTAGATGGCGGGCGGACCTACGAGCAGTACTTC. It codes for CASSLDGGRTYEQYF.

The chain joins TRBV12-5 to TRBJ1-5; D call uncertain. V dropped 2 bases and J dropped 0 bases, with 17 bases sitting between them. The CDR3 contains 18 residues. CDR1 is LGHNT and CDR2 is FRNRAP in the germline V gene. CDR3 protein: CASGLLSPTLNSNQPQHF. CDR3 bases: TGTGCTAGTGGTTTGTTGAGTCCCACCCTCAATAGCAATCAGCCCCAGCATTTT.

CDR3 residues: CASSLELAGDPGKLYNEQFF. Here the CDR3 DNA reads TGTGCCAGCAGCTTGGAGCTAGCGGGGGACCCCGGCAAACTGTACAATGAGCAGTTCTTC. The rearrangement links TRBV5-4 to TRBJ2-1; the match to TRBD2 covers 10 bases. The CDR3 extends over 20 amino acids. Germline CDR1 SGHNT, CDR2 YYREEE (reference sequence). Trimming removed 0 bases from V and 4 bases from J; junction bases left unmatched: 16.

The chain couples TRBV6-1 to TRBJ2-2, with a tentative D call TRBD1 (6 bases). In germline, CDR1 is MNHNS, CDR2 SASEGT. V was shortened by 3 bases and J by 3 bases, with 11 bases between the two germline ends. This CDR3 contains 15 residues. The CDR3 reads CASSEPGQHTGELFF. CDR3 DNA sequence: TGTGCCAGCAGTGAGCCGGGACAACACACCGGGGAGCTGTTTTTT.

The genes are TRBV5-5 and TRBJ1-5; D is possibly TRBD1 (5 bases). The ends were cut back, 5 bases at V and 7 bases at J, with 16 bases in the middle. The length of the CDR3 is 14 residues. The V gene's germline CDR1 is SGHKS and CDR2 YYEKEE (reference sequence). CDR3 DNA: TGTGCCAGCAGTTCGGGGGGTAGAGGACAGCCCCAGCATTTT. Translated, it gives CASSSGGRGQPQHF.

This sequence joins TRBV9 and TRBJ2-3, with TRBD1 as a possible D gene (6 bases). Trimming cost V 0 bases and J 1 base, with 12 bases left between them. CDR1 is SGDLS and CDR2 is YYNGEE in the germline V gene. This CDR3 region has 16 residues. CDR3 nucleotide sequence: TGTGCCAGCAGCGTAGGAGGGGGTGGTGGCACAGATACGCAGTATTTT. The encoded protein is CASSVGGGGGTDTQYF.

The chain has TRBV6-5 and TRBJ1-4; 8 bases fit TRBD1. Per germline, CDR1 MNHEY and CDR2 SVGAGI. The CDR3 runs 14 residues. V lost 6 bases and J lost 8; bases outside the gene matches: 8. CDR3 bases: TGTGCCAGCAGCGCCGAGACAGGGGCGGAAAAACTGTTTTTT. This encodes CASSAETGAEKLFF.

The rearrangement uses TRBV29-1 and TRBJ2-1, with a possible D match to TRBD2 (7 bases). CDR3 length: 14 amino acids. Deletions cut 4 bases from V and 3 bases from J, with 13 bases between. Germline V gene data show CDR1 as SQVTM and CDR2 as ANQGSEA. The CDR3 spells CSVVRGGGYNEQFF. CDR3 nucleotides: TGCAGCGTTGTAAGGGGGGGCGGCTACAATGAGCAGTTCTTC.

This clone appeared a single time. In DNA, the CDR3 is TGTGCCAGCAGCTTGGTTGTAGCGGGGCCTTCCTACGAGCAGTACTTC. Residues: CASSLVVAGPSYEQYF. The chain recombines TRBV5-8 with TRBJ2-7; 8 bases map to TRBD2. CDR3 size: 16 residues. V gave up 0 bases and J gave up 1 base; unmatched junction bases: 6. The germline CDR1 and CDR2 sequences are SGHTS and YDEGEE.

The chain links TRBV28 to TRBJ2-5; 9 bases match TRBD2. The germline V gene has CDR1 MDHEN and CDR2 SYDVKM. J lost 11 bases, V lost 1 base, and 8 bases had no gene match. The CDR3 is 14 amino acids. This CDR3 reads CASSLSGGGGYQYF. As DNA, the CDR3 is TGTGCCAGCAGTTTATCTGGCGGGGGGGGATATCAGTACTTC. Looking up the rest from reference TRBV28 and TRBJ2-5 gives the full variable domain: DVKVTQSSRYLVKRTGEKVFLECVQDMDHENMFWYRQDPGLGLRLIYFSYDVKMKEKGDIPEGYSVSREKKERFSLILESASTNQTSMYLCASSLSGGGGYQYFGPGTRLLVL.

CDR3 sequence reads: CASSPGRASYEQYF. CDR3 coding DNA: TGTGCCAGCAGCCCTGGCAGGGCCTCCTACGAGCAGTACTTC. V is TRBV9 and J is TRBJ2-7; tentative D call: TRBD1 (5 bases). CDR1 SGDLS and CDR2 YYNGEE come from the germline V gene. This CDR3 contains 14 residues. Trimming pared 4 bases from V and 0 bases from J, leaving 11 bases between.